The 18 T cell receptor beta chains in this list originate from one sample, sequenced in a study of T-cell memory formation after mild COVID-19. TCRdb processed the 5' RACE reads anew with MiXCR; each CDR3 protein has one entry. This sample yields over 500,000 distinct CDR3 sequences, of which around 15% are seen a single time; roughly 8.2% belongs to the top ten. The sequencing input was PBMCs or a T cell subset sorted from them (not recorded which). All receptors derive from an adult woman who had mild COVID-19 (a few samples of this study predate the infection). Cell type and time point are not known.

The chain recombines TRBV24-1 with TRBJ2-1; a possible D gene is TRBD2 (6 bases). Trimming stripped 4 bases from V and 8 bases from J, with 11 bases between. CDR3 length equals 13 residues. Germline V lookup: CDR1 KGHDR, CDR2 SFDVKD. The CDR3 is CATSEPGVDEQFF. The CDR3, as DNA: TGTGCCACCAGTGAGCCGGGAGTAGATGAGCAGTTCTTC.

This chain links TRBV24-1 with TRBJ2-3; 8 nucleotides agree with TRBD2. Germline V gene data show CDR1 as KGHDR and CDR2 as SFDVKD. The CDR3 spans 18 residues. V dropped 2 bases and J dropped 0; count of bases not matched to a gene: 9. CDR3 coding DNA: TGTGCCACCAGTGATTGGGCGGGGGGTCTCGCTAGCACAGATACGCAGTATTTT. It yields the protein CATSDWAGGLASTDTQYF.

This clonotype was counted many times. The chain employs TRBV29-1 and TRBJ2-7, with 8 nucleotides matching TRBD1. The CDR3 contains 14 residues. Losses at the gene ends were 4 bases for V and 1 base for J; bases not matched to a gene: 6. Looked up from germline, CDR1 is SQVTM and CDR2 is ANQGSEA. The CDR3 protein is CSVVPGGSSYEQYF. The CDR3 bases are TGCAGCGTTGTGCCAGGGGGCAGTTCCTACGAGCAGTACTTC.

CDR3: CASSLVVPDFQETQYF. CDR3 nucleotides: TGCGCCAGCAGCTTGGTGGTTCCTGACTTCCAAGAGACCCAGTACTTC. This chain uses TRBV5-1 with TRBJ2-5, with D uncertain. Between the trimmed V and J ends, which lost 0 bases and 1 base, there was a span of 13 bases. From germline, CDR1 is SGHRS and CDR2 YFSETQ. The CDR3 covers 16 residues.

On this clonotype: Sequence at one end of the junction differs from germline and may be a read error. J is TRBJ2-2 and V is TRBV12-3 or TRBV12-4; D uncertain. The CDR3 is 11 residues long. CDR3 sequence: CSSSSLEELFF. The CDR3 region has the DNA TGTTCCAGCAGTTCCCTGGAGGAGCTGTTTTTT.

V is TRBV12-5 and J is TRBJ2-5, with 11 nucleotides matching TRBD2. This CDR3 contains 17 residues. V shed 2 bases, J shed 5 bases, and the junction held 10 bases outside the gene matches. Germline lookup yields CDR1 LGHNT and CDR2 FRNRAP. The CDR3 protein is CASGLWGSGRGGETQYF. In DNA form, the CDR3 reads TGTGCTAGTGGTTTGTGGGGTAGCGGGAGGGGAGGGGAGACCCAGTACTTC.

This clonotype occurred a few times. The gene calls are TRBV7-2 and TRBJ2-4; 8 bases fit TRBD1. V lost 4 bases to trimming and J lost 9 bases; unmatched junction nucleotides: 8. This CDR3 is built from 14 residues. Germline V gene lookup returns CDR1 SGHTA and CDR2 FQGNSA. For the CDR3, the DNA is TGTGCCAGCAGCTCCGACAGGGGATTGGGCATTCAGTACTTC. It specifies CASSSDRGLGIQYF.

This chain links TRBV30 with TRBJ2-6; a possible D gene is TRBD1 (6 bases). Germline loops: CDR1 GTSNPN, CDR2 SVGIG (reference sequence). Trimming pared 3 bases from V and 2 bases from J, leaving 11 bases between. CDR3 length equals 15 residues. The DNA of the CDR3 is TGTGCCTGGAGCCGAGGGGGTACTGGGGCCAACGTCCTGACTTTC. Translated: CAWSRGGTGANVLTF.

CDR3 amino acids: CASSHYRDRGLDDDSPLHF. The CDR3 nucleotides read TGTGCCAGCAGCCATTACCGGGACAGGGGGTTGGATGATGATTCACCCCTCCACTTT. The chain is built from TRBV11-2 and TRBJ1-6; 11 bases fit TRBD1. This CDR3 is 19 amino acids long. Per the germline V gene, CDR1 is SGHAT and CDR2 is FQNNGV. Trimming took 5 bases from V and 8 from J; bases not matched to a gene: 17.

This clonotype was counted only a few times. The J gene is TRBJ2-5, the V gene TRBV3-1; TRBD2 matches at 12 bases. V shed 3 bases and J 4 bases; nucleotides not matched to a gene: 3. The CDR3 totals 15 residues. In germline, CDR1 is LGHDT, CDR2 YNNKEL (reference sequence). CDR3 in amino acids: CASSQVGLAGETQYF. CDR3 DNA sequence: TGTGCCAGCAGCCAGGTGGGACTAGCGGGAGAGACCCAGTACTTC.

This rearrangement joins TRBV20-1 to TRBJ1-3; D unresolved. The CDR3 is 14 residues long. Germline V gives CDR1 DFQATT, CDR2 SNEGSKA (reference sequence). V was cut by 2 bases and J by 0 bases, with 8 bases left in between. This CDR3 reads CSARSANSGNTIYF. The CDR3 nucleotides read TGCAGTGCTAGATCGGCCAACTCTGGAAACACCATATATTTT.

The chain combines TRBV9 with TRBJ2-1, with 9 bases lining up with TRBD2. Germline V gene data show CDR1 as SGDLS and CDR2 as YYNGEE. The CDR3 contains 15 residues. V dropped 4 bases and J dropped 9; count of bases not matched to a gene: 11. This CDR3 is CASSLSGRGGGEQFF. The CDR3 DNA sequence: TGTGCCAGCAGCCTTAGCGGGAGAGGGGGTGGTGAGCAGTTCTTC.

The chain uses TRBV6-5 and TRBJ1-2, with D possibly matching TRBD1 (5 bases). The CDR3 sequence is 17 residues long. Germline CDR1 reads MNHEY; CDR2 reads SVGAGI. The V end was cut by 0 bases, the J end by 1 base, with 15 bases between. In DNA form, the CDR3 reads TGTGCCAGCAGTTACTCAGCCGGGGGGTCCCTTAACTATGGCTACACCTTC. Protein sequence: CASSYSAGGSLNYGYTF.

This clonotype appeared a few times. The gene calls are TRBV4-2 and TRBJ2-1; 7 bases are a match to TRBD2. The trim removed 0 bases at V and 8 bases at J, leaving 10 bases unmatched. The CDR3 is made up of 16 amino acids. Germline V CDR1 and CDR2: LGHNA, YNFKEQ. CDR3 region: CASSQEGGGLRDEQFF. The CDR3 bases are TGTGCCAGCAGCCAAGAAGGTGGGGGACTACGTGATGAGCAGTTCTTC.

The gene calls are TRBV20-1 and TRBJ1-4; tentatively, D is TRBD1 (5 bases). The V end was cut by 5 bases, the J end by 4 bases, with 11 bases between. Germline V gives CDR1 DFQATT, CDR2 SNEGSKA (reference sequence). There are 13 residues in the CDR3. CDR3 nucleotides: TGCAGTGCTCGGGACGGAGTTAATGAAAAACTGTTTTTT. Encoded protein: CSARDGVNEKLFF.

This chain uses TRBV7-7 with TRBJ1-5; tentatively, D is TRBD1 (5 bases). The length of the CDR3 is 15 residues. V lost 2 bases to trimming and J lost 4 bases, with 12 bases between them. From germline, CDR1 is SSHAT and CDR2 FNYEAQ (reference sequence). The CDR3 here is CASSLIGAWNQPQHF. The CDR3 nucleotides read TGTGCCAGCAGCTTAATCGGGGCCTGGAATCAGCCCCAGCATTTT.

The CDR3 DNA is TGTGCCAGCAGCCAAGGGGTTCTGGGACTAGGCAATGAGCAGTTCTTC. Protein sequence: CASSQGVLGLGNEQFF. The V call is TRBV3-1, the J call TRBJ2-1; 8 bases fit TRBD2. Looked up from germline, CDR1 is LGHDT and CDR2 is YNNKEL (reference sequence). The CDR3 spans 16 residues. After removal of 1 base from V and 6 bases from J, the junction contained 8 bases not matched to a gene.

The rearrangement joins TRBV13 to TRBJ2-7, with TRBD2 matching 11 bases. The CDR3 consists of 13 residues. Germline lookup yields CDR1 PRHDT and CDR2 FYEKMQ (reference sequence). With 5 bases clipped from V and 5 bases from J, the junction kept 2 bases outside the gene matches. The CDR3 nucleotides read TGTGCCAGCAGCATACTAGCGGGAGACGAGCAGTACTTC. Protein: CASSILAGDEQYF. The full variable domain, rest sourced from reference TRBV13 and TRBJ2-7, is AAGVIQSPRHLIKEKRETATLKCYPIPRHDTVYWYQQGPGQDPQFLISFYEKMQSDKGSIPDRFSAQQFSDYHSELNMSSLELGDSALYFCASSILAGDEQYFGPGTRLTVT.